This record covers a single T cell receptor beta chain. Sequencing was performed with immunoSEQ multiplex PCR; in TCRdb, only in-frame clones are kept and a portion is missing. In the table there are some 220,000 clones, around 84% of which are singletons. V lost 3 bases and J 0 bases, leaving 3 bases between the germline ends. The CDR3 totals 13 residues. These data are taken from a study of blood T cell repertoires in COVID-19. This clonotype originated in a woman aged 80 or older with active or convalescent COVID-19. This chain connects TRBV12-3 or TRBV12-4 to TRBJ1-3; no reliable D call. Sequencing input: peripheral blood. The CDR3 region has the DNA TGTGCCAGCAGTTTCGGCTCTGGAAACACCATATATTTT. This encodes CASSFGSGNTIYF.